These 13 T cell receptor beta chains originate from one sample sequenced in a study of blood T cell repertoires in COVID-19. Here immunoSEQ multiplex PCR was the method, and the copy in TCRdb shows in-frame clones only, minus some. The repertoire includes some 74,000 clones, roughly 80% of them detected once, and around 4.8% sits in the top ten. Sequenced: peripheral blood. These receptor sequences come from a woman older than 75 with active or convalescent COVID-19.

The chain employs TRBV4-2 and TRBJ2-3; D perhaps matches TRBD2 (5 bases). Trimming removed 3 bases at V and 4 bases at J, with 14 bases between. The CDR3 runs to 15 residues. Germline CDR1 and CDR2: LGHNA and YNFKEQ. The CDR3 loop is CASSQRWEQSDTQYF. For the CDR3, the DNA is TGTGCCAGCAGCCAGAGGTGGGAGCAGTCAGATACGCAGTATTTT.

The CDR3 here is CASSQEHRGGQPQHF. CDR3 nucleotides: TGTGCCAGCAGCCAGGAGCACAGGGGTGGTCAGCCCCAGCATTTT. The gene calls are TRBV3-1 (or the pseudogene TRBV3-2) and TRBJ1-5; 7 positions match TRBD1. The trim removed 3 bases at V and 6 bases at J, leaving 8 bases unmatched. The CDR3 is made up of 15 amino acids. Germline V CDR1 and CDR2: LGHDT, YNNKEL (reference sequence).

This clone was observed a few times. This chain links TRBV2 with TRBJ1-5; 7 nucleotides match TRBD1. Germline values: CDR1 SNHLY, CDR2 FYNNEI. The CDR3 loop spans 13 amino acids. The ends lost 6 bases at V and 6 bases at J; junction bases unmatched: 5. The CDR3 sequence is CASRETGAQPQHF. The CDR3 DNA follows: TGTGCCAGCAGGGAAACAGGGGCTCAGCCCCAGCATTTT.

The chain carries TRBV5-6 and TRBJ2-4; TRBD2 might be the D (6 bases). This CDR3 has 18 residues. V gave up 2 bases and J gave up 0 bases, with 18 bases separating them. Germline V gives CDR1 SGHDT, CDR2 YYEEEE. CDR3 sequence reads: CASSFIGGWGVAKNIQYF. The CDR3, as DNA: TGTGCCAGCAGCTTTATAGGCGGGTGGGGGGTAGCCAAAAACATTCAGTACTTC.

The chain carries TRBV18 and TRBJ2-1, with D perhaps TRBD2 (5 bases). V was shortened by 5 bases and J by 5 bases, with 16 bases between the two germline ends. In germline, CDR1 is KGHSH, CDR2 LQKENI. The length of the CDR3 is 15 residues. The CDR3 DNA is TGTGCCAGCTCAGGCCTAAATGCGGGCAACAATGAGCAGTTCTTC. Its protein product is CASSGLNAGNNEQFF.

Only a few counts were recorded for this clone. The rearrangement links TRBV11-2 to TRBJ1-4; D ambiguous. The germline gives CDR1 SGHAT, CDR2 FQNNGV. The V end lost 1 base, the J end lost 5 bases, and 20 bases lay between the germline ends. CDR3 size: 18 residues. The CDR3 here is CASSLGVVGGLPNEKLFF. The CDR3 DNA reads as TGTGCCAGCAGCTTAGGGGTGGTAGGCGGACTCCCGAATGAAAAACTGTTTTTT.

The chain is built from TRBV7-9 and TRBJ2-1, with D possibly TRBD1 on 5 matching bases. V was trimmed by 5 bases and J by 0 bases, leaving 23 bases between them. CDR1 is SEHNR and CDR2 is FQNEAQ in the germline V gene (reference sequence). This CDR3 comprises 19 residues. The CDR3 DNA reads TGTGCCAGCAGCCCGCGCACAGACAGAGTCGTTAGCTCCTACAATGAGCAGTTCTTC. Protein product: CASSPRTDRVVSSYNEQFF.

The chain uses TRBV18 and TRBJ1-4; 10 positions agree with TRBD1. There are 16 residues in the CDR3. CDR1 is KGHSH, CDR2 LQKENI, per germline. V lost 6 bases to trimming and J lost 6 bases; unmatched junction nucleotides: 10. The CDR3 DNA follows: TGTGCCAGCTCTCGCGCCTTTGGGACAGGGGATGAAAAACTGTTTTTT. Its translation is CASSRAFGTGDEKLFF.

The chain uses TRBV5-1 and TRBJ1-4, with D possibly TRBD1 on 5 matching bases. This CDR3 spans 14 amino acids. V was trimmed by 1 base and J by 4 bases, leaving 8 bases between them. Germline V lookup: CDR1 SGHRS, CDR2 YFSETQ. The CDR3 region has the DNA TGCGCCAGCAGCTTGTGGGGGGTTAATGAAAAACTGTTTTTT. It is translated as CASSLWGVNEKLFF. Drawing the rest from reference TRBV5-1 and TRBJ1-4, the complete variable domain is KAGVTQTPRYLIKTRGQQVTLSCSPISGHRSVSWYQQTPGQGLQFLFEYFSETQRNKGNFPGRFSGRQFSNSRSEMNVSTLELGDSALYLCASSLWGVNEKLFFGSGTQLSVL.

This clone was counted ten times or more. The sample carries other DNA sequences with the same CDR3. The CDR3 nucleotides are TGTGCCAGCAGCCTGGGACTAGCAGAGAACACCGGGGAGCTGTTTTTT. It translates to CASSLGLAENTGELFF. J is TRBJ2-2 and V is TRBV7-9, with 9 bases matching TRBD2. Germline CDR1 SEHNR, CDR2 FQNEAQ (reference sequence). With 5 bases clipped from V and 1 base from J, the junction kept 5 bases outside the gene matches. The CDR3 has 16 residues.

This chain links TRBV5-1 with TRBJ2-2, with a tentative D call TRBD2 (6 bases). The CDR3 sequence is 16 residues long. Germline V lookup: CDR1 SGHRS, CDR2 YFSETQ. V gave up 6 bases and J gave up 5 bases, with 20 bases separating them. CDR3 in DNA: TGCGCCAGCAAAAGCCCCGGGGGTACATGGACCGGGGAGCTGTTTTTT. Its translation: CASKSPGGTWTGELFF.

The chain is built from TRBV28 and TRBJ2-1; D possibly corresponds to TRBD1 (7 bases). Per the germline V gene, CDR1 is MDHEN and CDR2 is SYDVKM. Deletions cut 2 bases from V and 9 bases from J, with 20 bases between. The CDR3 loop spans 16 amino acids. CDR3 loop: CASSLSSAGQGGEQFF. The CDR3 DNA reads TGTGCCAGCAGTTTAAGCAGCGCAGGCCAGGGGGGTGAGCAGTTCTTC.

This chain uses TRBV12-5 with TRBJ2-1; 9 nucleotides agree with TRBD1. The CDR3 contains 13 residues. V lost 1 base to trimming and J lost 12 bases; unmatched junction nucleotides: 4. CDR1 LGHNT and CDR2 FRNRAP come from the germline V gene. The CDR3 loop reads CASGLGQGGGQFF. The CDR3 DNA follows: TGTGCTAGTGGTTTGGGACAGGGGGGTGGGCAGTTCTTC.